This entry is about one T cell receptor (beta chain). The data belong to a study of shared clonotypes between healthy human individuals. Libraries were prepared by immunoSEQ multiplex PCR; TCRdb keeps only in-frame clonotypes and omits some of them. The table includes about 490,000 clones, roughly four fifths detected once. Looked up from germline, CDR1 is ENHRY and CDR2 is SYGVKD. This CDR3 contains 16 residues. The junction had 6 bases not matched to a gene; V was cut back by 0 bases and J by 7 bases. The specimen was PBMCs. This TCR came from a woman between 40 and 50 years old in good health. Some clones in this sample may be carry-over from other donors' samples. This chain uses TRBV10-3 with TRBJ2-1; TRBD2 agrees at 10 bases. The CDR3 is CAISESIAGGGNEQFF. For the CDR3, the DNA is TGTGCCATCAGTGAGTCGATAGCGGGAGGTGGAAATGAGCAGTTCTTC.